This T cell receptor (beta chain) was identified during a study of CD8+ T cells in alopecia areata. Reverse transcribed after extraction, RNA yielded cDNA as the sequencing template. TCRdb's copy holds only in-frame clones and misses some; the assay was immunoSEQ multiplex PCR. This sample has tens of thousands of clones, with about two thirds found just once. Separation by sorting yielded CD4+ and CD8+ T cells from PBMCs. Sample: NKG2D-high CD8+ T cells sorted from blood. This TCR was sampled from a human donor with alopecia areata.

The CDR3 region has the DNA TGTGCCAGCACGCCTACCGGGCTCCACGAGCAGTACTTC. Translation gives CASTPTGLHEQYF. The chain employs TRBV27 and TRBJ2-7; no firm D call. V was shortened by 7 bases and J by 5 bases, with 15 bases between the two germline ends. Germline V gives CDR1 MNHEY, CDR2 SMNVEV (reference sequence). This CDR3 has 13 amino acids.